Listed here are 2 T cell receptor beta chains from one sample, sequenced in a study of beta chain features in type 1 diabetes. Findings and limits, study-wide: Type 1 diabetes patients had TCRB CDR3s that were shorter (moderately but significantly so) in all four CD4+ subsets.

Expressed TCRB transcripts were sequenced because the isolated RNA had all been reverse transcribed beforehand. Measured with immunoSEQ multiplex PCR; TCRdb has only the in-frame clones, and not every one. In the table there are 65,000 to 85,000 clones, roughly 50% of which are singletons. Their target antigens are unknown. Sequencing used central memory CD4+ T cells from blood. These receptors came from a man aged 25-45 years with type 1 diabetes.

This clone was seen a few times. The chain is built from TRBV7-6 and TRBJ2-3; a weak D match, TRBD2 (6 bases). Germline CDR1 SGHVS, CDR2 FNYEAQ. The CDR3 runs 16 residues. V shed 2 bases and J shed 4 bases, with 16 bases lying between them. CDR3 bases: TGTGCCAGCAGCTTACGGCAGGGAGGTGCGCCAGATACGCAGTATTTT. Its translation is CASSLRQGGAPDTQYF.

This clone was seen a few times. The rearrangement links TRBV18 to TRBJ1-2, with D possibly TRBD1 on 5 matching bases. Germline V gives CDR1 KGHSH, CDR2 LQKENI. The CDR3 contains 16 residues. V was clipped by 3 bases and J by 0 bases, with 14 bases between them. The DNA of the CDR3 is TGTGCCAGCTCACCCCCAGGGAAGGAAACTAACTATGGCTACACCTTC. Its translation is CASSPPGKETNYGYTF.